This T cell receptor beta chain was captured by sequencing in a study of cytomegalovirus exposure and HLA in healthy donors. The PCR ran on 60 Vbeta and 13 Jbeta primers. Authors' processing steps: As a later analysis found, there were 80 million or so unique TCR beta chains, of which roughly 11 million were shared. This table comes from immunoSEQ multiplex PCR, and its TCRdb copy is limited to in-frame clones, with some not included. Clone size and the V and J calls come from that table; the DNA yielded D and trimming. The table lists tens of thousands of clones. Trimming removed 2 bases from V and 9 bases from J, with 14 bases in between. Per the germline V gene, CDR1 is MNHNS and CDR2 is SASEGT. This CDR3 region has 15 residues.

This TCR was recovered from a man aged 35 to 55 in good health and CMV-seronegative. The V gene is TRBV6-1, the J gene TRBJ1-6; tentative D call: TRBD1 (6 bases). The material sequenced was PBMCs. The CDR3 region has the DNA TGTGCCAGCAGTGAAAGAGGGGGGGAAGGTTCACCCCTCCACTTT. This encodes CASSERGGEGSPLHF.